The 29 T cell receptor beta chains below all came from one sample that was sequenced in a study of CD8+CD57+ T cells in acquired aplastic anemia. Sequenced patients had shown CD8+CD57+ cell expansion by flow cytometry. Profiling of TCR beta VDJ combinations and CDR3 sequences used genomic DNA as template. TCRdb analysed the reads with MiXCR anew, one entry per CDR3 protein. This sample has roughly 500,000 distinct CDR3 sequences, with about a third found just once. Material: sorted CD4+, CD8+, or CD8+CD57+ T cells (not recorded which) from PBMCs. Receptor source: a human donor with aplastic anemia.

This clonotype appeared a few times. This rearrangement joins TRBV29-1 to TRBJ2-1, with D perhaps TRBD2 (5 bases). The CDR3 runs 16 residues. Germline V gives CDR1 SQVTM, CDR2 ANQGSEA. The V end was cut by 5 bases, the J end by 0 bases, with 17 bases between. In DNA form, the CDR3 reads TGCAGCGTTCCACTTGGGGAGTACAGCTCCTACAATGAGCAGTTCTTC. Translating it yields CSVPLGEYSSYNEQFF.

This clonotype has a handful of counts. The CDR3 reads CSAGDGVLGNQPQHF. The DNA of the CDR3 is TGCAGCGCCGGGGACGGAGTTTTGGGTAATCAGCCCCAGCATTTT. The chain recombines TRBV29-1 with TRBJ1-5, with D possibly TRBD1 on 5 matching bases. CDR1 is SQVTM and CDR2 is ANQGSEA in the germline V gene. Deletions cut 7 bases from V and 4 bases from J, with 20 bases between. The CDR3 consists of 15 residues.

Many counts were recorded for this clonotype. This rearrangement joins TRBV20-1 to TRBJ1-5, with 8 bases identical to TRBD1. The length of the CDR3 is 18 residues. Losses at the gene ends were 5 bases for V and 2 bases for J; bases not matched to a gene: 17. The V gene's germline CDR1 is DFQATT and CDR2 SNEGSKA (reference sequence). The CDR3, as DNA: TGCAGTGCTGGAAAAACCGGGACAGGTTCCCGTGGCAATCAGCCCCAGCATTTT. Its protein product is CSAGKTGTGSRGNQPQHF.

Turning to this clonotype: A much larger clone lies one base from this, so it may be a read error. J is TRBJ2-1 and V is TRBV5-5; no clear D gene. Trimming left V 2 bases short and J 10 bases short, with 13 bases between. Germline V lookup: CDR1 SGHKS, CDR2 YYEKEE (reference sequence). The CDR3 length is 13 residues. The CDR3 spells CASSLGPRDEQFF. CDR3 DNA sequence: TGTGCCAGCAGCTTAGGTCCGCGAGACGAGCAGTTCTTC.

This sequence joins TRBV29-1 and TRBJ2-7; TRBD2 matches 7 bases. This CDR3 is 14 amino acids long. CDR1 and CDR2 from the germline V gene are SQVTM and ANQGSEA. Unmatched junction bases numbered 12, after V lost 8 bases and J lost 2 bases. The CDR3 region is CSSASGVTPYEQYF. CDR3 sequence (DNA): TGCAGCTCGGCTAGCGGCGTAACCCCCTACGAGCAGTACTTC.

A note on this clonotype: An end of the junction differs from the germline gene, which may be a read error. The gene calls are TRBV5-1 and TRBJ2-6; D is undetermined. The CDR3 loop spans 16 amino acids. Germline CDR1 and CDR2: SGHRS and YFSETQ. The CDR3 reads CASSLAPSTGSNVLTF. DNA of the CDR3: TGCGCCAGCAGCTTGGCCCCCTCGACTGGGTCCAACGTCCTGACTTTC.

Only a few counts were recorded for this clonotype. J is TRBJ1-5 and V is TRBV6-1; D is ambiguous. Trimming removed 1 base at V and 5 bases at J, with 9 bases between. CDR3 size: 14 residues. Germline values: CDR1 MNHNS, CDR2 SASEGT. In DNA, the CDR3 is TGTGCCAGCAGTGAAGTTGGCAGAGATCAGCCCCAGCATTTT. Protein: CASSEVGRDQPQHF.

This clonotype was seen once. The V and J genes are TRBV29-1 and TRBJ1-2; 7 bases align to TRBD1. Germline V gene lookup returns CDR1 SQVTM and CDR2 ANQGSEA. This CDR3 has 14 residues. CDR3 DNA sequence: TGCAGTGCAGAACACCGGGACAGCGCCTATGGCTACACCTTC. Translation: CSAEHRDSAYGYTF.

The V and J genes are TRBV2 and TRBJ2-7; TRBD1 aligns across 10 bases. V dropped 5 bases and J dropped 5; count of bases not matched to a gene: 9. CDR1 SNHLY and CDR2 FYNNEI come from the germline V gene. There are 15 residues in the CDR3. The CDR3 sequence: CASSTPGTGVHEQYF. The CDR3 region has the DNA TGTGCCAGCAGTACACCCGGGACAGGGGTCCACGAGCAGTACTTC. The full variable domain, its missing parts supplied by reference TRBV2 and TRBJ2-7, is EPEVTQTPSHQVTQMGQEVILRCVPISNHLYFYWYRQILGQKVEFLVSFYNNEISEKSEIFDDQFSVERPDGSNFTLKIRSTKLEDSAMYFCASSTPGTGVHEQYFGPGTRLTVT.

With respect to this clonotype: A single base separates this from a much larger clone, so it may be a read error. The chain has TRBV7-9 and TRBJ2-7, with unresolved D. The germline CDR1 and CDR2 sequences are SEHNR and FQNEAQ (reference sequence). V gave up 8 bases and J gave up 0 bases, with 14 bases separating them. This CDR3 spans 14 amino acids. CDR3 DNA sequence: TGTGCCAGCGGCTCCGAATCAAGCTCCTACGAGCAGTACTTC. This translates into CASGSESSSYEQYF.

This clonotype was seen many times. CDR3 amino acids: CASSSGGRTDTQYF. The DNA of the CDR3 is TGTGCCAGCAGCTCGGGGGGCCGCACAGATACGCAGTATTTT. The V gene is TRBV7-6, the J gene TRBJ2-3; a possible D gene is TRBD2 (7 bases). V lost 4 bases and J 1 base, leaving 9 bases between the germline ends. Germline values: CDR1 SGHVS, CDR2 FNYEAQ. This CDR3 has 14 amino acids. The full variable domain, its missing parts supplied by reference TRBV7-6 and TRBJ2-3, is GAGVSQSPRYKVTKRGQDVALRCDPISGHVSLYWYRQALGQGPEFLTYFNYEAQQDKSGLPNDRFSAERPEGSISTLTIQRTEQRDSAMYRCASSSGGRTDTQYFGPGTRLTVL.

Details on this clonotype: This CDR3 is missing its conserved last phenylalanine or tryptophan, likely due to a read error. The DNA of the CDR3 is TGTGCCAGCAGCTTTGGTCAGTATAATTCACCCCTCCACCTT. Translation gives CASSFGQYNSPLHL. J is TRBJ1-6 and V is TRBV5-4; D is uncertain. Germline V gene sequence: CDR1 SGHNT, CDR2 YYREEE (reference sequence). The CDR3 extends over 14 amino acids. With 2 bases removed from V and 4 bases from J, the gap between germline ends came to 7 bases.

This rearrangement joins TRBV19 to TRBJ1-5; possibly TRBD1 for D (5 bases). Germline V gene sequence: CDR1 LNHDA, CDR2 SQIVND (reference sequence). There are 15 residues in the CDR3. V was trimmed by 5 bases and J by 1 base, leaving 12 bases between them. This CDR3 is CASSYRYTSNQPQHF. For the CDR3, the DNA is TGTGCCAGTAGTTACAGGTACACCAGCAATCAGCCCCAGCATTTT.

This clonotype was seen ten or more times. The chain employs TRBV20-1 and TRBJ2-7, with D hard to call. Per germline, CDR1 DFQATT and CDR2 SNEGSKA (reference sequence). The CDR3 has 14 residues. Trimming left V 0 bases short and J 5 bases short, with 14 bases between. The CDR3 is CSARDPRHSDEQYF. In nucleotides, the CDR3 is TGCAGTGCTAGAGATCCCAGGCATTCCGACGAGCAGTACTTC.

The sample holds many counts of this clonotype. This chain links TRBV9 with TRBJ1-3; TRBD1 might be the D (5 bases). In germline, CDR1 is SGDLS, CDR2 YYNGEE. The CDR3 spans 14 residues. Trimming left V 2 bases short and J 4 bases short, with 10 bases between. Here the CDR3 reads CASSVSRGGNTIYF. The CDR3, as DNA: TGTGCCAGCAGCGTTTCAAGGGGCGGAAACACCATATATTTT.

This clonotype came up a few times. The V call is TRBV24-1, the J call TRBJ1-6; no reliable D call. Per germline, CDR1 KGHDR and CDR2 SFDVKD. V lost 6 bases to trimming and J lost 8 bases, with 7 bases between them. This CDR3 region has 12 residues. The CDR3 loop is CATSLPYSPLHF. CDR3 nucleotides: TGTGCCACCAGTTTACCCTATTCACCCCTCCACTTT.

This chain connects TRBV27 to TRBJ1-1; TRBD1 is a possible D gene (6 bases). This CDR3 comprises 15 residues. CDR1 is MNHEY, CDR2 SMNVEV, per germline (reference sequence). Trimming pared 7 bases from V and 3 bases from J, leaving 18 bases between. DNA for the CDR3: TGTGCCAGCACTTGGTCAGTCAAGGGGGACACTGAAGCTTTCTTT. It codes for CASTWSVKGDTEAFF.

This clonotype has only one observation. This clone may be a read error of a much larger clone one base away. The CDR3 DNA is TGTGCCAGCAGCTTATACGGTGACGGGGAGGTCTTC. Protein: CASSLYGDGEVF. The chain combines TRBV7-2 with TRBJ2-7; TRBD2 is a possible D gene (6 bases). CDR1 is SGHTA and CDR2 is FQGNSA in the germline V gene. The CDR3 totals 12 residues.

Many counts were recorded for this clonotype. CDR3 bases: TGTGCCAGCAGAGGACAGACAACTAGCAATCAGCCCCAGCATTTT. Its protein is CASRGQTTSNQPQHF. The chain recombines TRBV7-2 with TRBJ1-5, with a tentative D call TRBD1 (6 bases). This CDR3 is 15 amino acids long. Trimming left V 6 bases short and J 0 bases short, with 12 bases between. Germline V gene sequence: CDR1 SGHTA, CDR2 FQGNSA.

The V and J genes are TRBV15 and TRBJ1-6, with D uncertain. The CDR3 is 14 amino acids. Germline assignment: CDR1 LNHNV and CDR2 YYDKDF (reference sequence). Trimming stripped 11 bases from V and 10 bases from J, with 21 bases between. The CDR3: CAANSSAARSPLHF. Here the CDR3 DNA reads TGTGCCGCCAACTCAAGCGCAGCCCGCTCACCCCTCCACTTT.

This chain connects TRBV19 to TRBJ2-2; 11 positions agree with TRBD2. The germline gives CDR1 LNHDA, CDR2 SQIVND (reference sequence). J was trimmed by 6 bases and V by 6 bases; bases with no gene match: 6. CDR3 length: 15 residues. CDR3 bases: TGTGCCAGTAGCCCCTCGGGACTAGCGGCCGGGGAGCTGTTTTTT. Residues: CASSPSGLAAGELFF.

This clonotype has at least ten counts. The V call is TRBV20-1, the J call TRBJ1-5; D perhaps matches TRBD1 (5 bases). This CDR3 contains 13 residues. V was pared by 4 bases and J by 0 bases, with 7 bases between. Germline CDR1 reads DFQATT; CDR2 reads SNEGSKA (reference sequence). This CDR3 reads CSATGISNQPQHF. The DNA of the CDR3 is TGCAGTGCTACAGGGATTAGCAATCAGCCCCAGCATTTT.

The rearrangement links TRBV5-1 to TRBJ2-1; TRBD2 agrees at 8 bases. V was clipped by 4 bases and J by 10 bases; unmatched bases: 10. From germline, CDR1 is SGHRS and CDR2 YFSETQ. The CDR3 covers 14 residues. In DNA, the CDR3 is TGCGCCAGCAGCATCCGGGAGGGCCTGGTCGAGCAGTTCTTC. Protein product: CASSIREGLVEQFF.

This clonotype was recorded a few times. The chain employs TRBV6-5 and TRBJ2-7; unclear D gene. The V and J ends lost 4 bases and 4 bases respectively, with 14 bases between them. CDR3 length: 14 amino acids. Per the germline V gene, CDR1 is MNHEY and CDR2 is SVGAGI. The chain's CDR3 is CASSFEGLNYEQYF. The DNA for the CDR3 is TGTGCCAGCAGTTTCGAAGGTTTAAATTACGAGCAGTACTTC.

This chain uses TRBV13 with TRBJ2-5; TRBD2 agrees at 7 bases. V trimming: 8 bases; J trimming: 4 bases; junction bases outside the gene matches: 7. CDR3 length: 13 residues. Germline V gives CDR1 PRHDT, CDR2 FYEKMQ (reference sequence). The CDR3: CASPGGGGETQYF. The CDR3 DNA sequence: TGTGCCAGCCCTGGGGGGGGAGGAGAGACCCAGTACTTC.

The chain recombines TRBV3-1 with TRBJ2-4; D might be TRBD1 (5 bases). Germline CDR1 LGHDT, CDR2 YNNKEL (reference sequence). V was cut by 4 bases and J by 2 bases, with 18 bases left in between. This CDR3 has 17 amino acids. CDR3: CASSPQRQTVSKNIQYF. CDR3 DNA: TGTGCCAGCAGCCCACAAAGACAGACAGTCTCCAAAAACATTCAGTACTTC.

Many counts were recorded for this clonotype. This sequence joins TRBV2 and TRBJ2-5, with TRBD2 as a possible D gene (5 bases). Trimming shortened V by 3 bases and J by 3 bases, and 8 bases separated the two germline ends. The CDR3 totals 13 residues. Germline V gene sequence: CDR1 SNHLY, CDR2 FYNNEI. CDR3 protein: CASSDGKKETQYF. CDR3 bases: TGTGCCAGCAGTGACGGGAAAAAAGAGACCCAGTACTTC.

The gene calls are TRBV4-2 and TRBJ2-3, with D perhaps being TRBD1 or TRBD2 (5 bases each). The CDR3 is made up of 12 amino acids. Trimming removed 4 bases at V and 13 bases at J, with 15 bases between. Germline CDR1 LGHNA, CDR2 YNFKEQ. CDR3 region: CASSPPGPREYF. As DNA, the CDR3 is TGTGCCAGCAGCCCCCCGGGACCCCGCGAGTATTTT.

This clonotype occurred many times. The V call is TRBV30, the J call TRBJ1-6; unclear D gene. The germline V gene has CDR1 GTSNPN and CDR2 SVGIG (reference sequence). V lost 4 bases and J 7 bases, leaving 17 bases between the germline ends. CDR3 length equals 15 residues. The CDR3 here is CAWTPSPPINSPLHF. The CDR3, as DNA: TGTGCCTGGACTCCATCCCCACCTATCAATTCACCCCTCCACTTT.